This T cell receptor beta chain was retrieved from a study of blood T cell repertoires in COVID-19. On the study more broadly: Samples came from the United States, Italy and Spain, spanning acute and convalescent COVID-19.

Authors' methods: Scientists estimated how many nucleated cells there were by amplifying reference gene primers. Using immunoSEQ multiplex PCR, the repertoire was profiled, and TCRdb retains in-frame clones only, with some absent. The V and J calls and clone size come from that table; D and trimming were worked out from the DNA. The table shows about 200,000 clones, with 75% to 90% occurring only once. Residents of under 25 US areas, aged about 18 to 95 years, made up the participants. Cohort allocation depended upon clinical history that participants reported. After removal of 5 bases from V and 4 bases from J, the junction contained 11 bases not matched to a gene. The V gene's germline CDR1 is SEHNR and CDR2 FQNEAQ (reference sequence). The CDR3 extends over 15 amino acids.

The receptor's source is a young man who had recovered from COVID-19. V is TRBV7-9 and J is TRBJ2-7, with TRBD1 identical over 7 bases. Sequencing was performed on PBMCs or T cells enriched from blood (not recorded which). The CDR3 DNA reads TGTGCCAGCAGCACACCGGGACAGCCACCATACGAGCAGTACTTC. Its protein product is CASSTPGQPPYEQYF.